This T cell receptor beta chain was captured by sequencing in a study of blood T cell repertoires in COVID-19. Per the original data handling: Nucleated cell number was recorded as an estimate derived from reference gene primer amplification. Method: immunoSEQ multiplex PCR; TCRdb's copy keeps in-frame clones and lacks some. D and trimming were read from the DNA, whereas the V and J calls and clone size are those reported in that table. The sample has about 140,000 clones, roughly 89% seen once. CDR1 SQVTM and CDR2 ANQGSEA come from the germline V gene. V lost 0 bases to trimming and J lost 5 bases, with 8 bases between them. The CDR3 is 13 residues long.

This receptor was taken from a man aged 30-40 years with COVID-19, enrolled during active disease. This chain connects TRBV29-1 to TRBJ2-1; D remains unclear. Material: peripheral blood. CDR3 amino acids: CSVEDQGDNEQFF. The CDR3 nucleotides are TGCAGCGTTGAAGATCAAGGAGACAATGAGCAGTTCTTC.